This T cell receptor beta chain was captured by sequencing in a study of shared clonotypes between healthy human individuals. Every one of the donors was a Caucasian adult that lived in Nashville, Tennessee. The assay was run at deep level. Sequenced by immunoSEQ multiplex PCR; TCRdb stores in-frame clones only, minus some. The top ten hold approximately 13% of the sample, which has about 470,000 clones, roughly 77% seen once. Per the germline V gene, CDR1 is SEHNR and CDR2 is FQNEAQ (reference sequence). The CDR3 runs to 17 residues. V was trimmed by 0 bases and J by 3 bases, leaving 14 bases between them.

V gene TRBV7-9 combines with J gene TRBJ2-2, with D tentatively TRBD2 (6 bases). The sequenced material came from PBMCs. The source of this sequence is a woman in her 40s in good health. Some clones in this sample may be carry-over from other donors' samples. The CDR3 coding sequence is TGTGCCAGCAGCTTAGCGCTCGGCGGGAAGGACACCGGGGAGCTGTTTTTT. This sequence encodes CASSLALGGKDTGELFF.